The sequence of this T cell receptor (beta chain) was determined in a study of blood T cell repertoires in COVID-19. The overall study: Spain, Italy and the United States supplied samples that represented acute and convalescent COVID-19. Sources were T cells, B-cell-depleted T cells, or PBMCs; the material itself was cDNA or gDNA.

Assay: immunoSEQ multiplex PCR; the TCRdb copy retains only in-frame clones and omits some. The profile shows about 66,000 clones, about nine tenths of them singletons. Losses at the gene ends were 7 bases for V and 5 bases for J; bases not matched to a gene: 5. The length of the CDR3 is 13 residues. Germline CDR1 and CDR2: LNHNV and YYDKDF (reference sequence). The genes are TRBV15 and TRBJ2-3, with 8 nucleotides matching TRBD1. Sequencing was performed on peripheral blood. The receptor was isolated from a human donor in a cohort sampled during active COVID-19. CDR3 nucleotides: TGTGCCACCAATCGGGACAGGCAAGATACGCAGTATTTT. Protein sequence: CATNRDRQDTQYF.